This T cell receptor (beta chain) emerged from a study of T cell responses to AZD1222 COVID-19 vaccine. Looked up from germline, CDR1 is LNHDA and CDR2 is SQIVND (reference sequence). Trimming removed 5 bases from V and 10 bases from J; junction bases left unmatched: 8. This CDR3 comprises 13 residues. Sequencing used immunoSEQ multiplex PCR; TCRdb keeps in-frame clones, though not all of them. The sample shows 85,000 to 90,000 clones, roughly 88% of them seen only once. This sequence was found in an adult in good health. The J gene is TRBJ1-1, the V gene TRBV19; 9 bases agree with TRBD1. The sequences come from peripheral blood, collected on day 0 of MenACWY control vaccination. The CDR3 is CASSSLQGAGAFF. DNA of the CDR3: TGTGCCAGTAGTTCGTTACAGGGGGCTGGAGCTTTCTTT.